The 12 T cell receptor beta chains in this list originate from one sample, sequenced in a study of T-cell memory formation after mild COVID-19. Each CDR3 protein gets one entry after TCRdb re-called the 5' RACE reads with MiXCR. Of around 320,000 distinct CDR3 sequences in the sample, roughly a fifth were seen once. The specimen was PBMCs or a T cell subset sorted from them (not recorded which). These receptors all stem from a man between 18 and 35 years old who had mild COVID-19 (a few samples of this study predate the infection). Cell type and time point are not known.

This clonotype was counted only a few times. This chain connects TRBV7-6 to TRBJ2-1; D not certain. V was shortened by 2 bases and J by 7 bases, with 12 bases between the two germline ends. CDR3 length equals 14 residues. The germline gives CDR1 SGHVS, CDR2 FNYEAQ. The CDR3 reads CASSLTRKRNEQFF. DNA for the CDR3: TGTGCCAGCAGCTTAACGCGAAAGAGGAATGAGCAGTTCTTC.

The CDR3 sequence: CASSLAISGGANEQFF. CDR3 nucleotides: TGCGCCAGCAGCTTGGCTATTAGCGGGGGGGCCAATGAGCAGTTCTTC. V usage is TRBV5-1 and J usage is TRBJ2-1, with 11 bases fitting TRBD2. The J segment lost 6 bases and the V segment lost 0 bases, leaving 5 bases of the junction unmatched. Germline-derived CDR1 and CDR2 are SGHRS and YFSETQ. CDR3 size: 16 residues.

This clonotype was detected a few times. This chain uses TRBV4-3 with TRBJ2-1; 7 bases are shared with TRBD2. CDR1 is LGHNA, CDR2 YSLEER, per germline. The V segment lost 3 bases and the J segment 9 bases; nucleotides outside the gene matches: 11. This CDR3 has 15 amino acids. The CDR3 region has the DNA TGCGCCAGCAGCCACGTCCTGGCAGCGGGGAGTGAGCAGTTCTTC. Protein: CASSHVLAAGSEQFF.

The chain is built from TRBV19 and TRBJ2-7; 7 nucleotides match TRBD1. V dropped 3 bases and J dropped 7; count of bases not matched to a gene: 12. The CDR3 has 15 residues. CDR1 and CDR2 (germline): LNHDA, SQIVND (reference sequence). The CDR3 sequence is CASSIGWDSSGEQYF. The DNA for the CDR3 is TGTGCCAGTAGTATTGGGTGGGACAGTTCGGGAGAGCAGTACTTC.

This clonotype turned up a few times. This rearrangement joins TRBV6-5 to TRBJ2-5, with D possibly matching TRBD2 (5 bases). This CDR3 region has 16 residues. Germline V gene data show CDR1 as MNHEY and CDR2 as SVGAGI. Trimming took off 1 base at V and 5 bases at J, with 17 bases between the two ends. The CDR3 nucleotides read TGTGCCAGCAGTTACTGGTTTGGGAGAGAGGCTGAGACCCAGTACTTC. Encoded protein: CASSYWFGREAETQYF.

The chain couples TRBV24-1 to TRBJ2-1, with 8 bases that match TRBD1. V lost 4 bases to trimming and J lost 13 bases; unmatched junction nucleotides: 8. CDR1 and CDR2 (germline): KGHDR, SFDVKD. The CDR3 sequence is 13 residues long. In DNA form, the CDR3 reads TGTGCCACCAGTGAATCCCGGGACAGGTCACAGTTCTTC. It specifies CATSESRDRSQFF.

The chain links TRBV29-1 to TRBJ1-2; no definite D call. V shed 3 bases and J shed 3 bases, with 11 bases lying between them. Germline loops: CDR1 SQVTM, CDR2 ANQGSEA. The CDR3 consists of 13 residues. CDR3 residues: CSVEGAWDYGYTF. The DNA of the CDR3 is TGCAGCGTTGAGGGAGCGTGGGACTATGGCTACACCTTC.

The CDR3 DNA follows: TGCGCCAGCAGCTTATTAGACAGCAACTATGGCTACACCTTC. Translating it yields CASSLLDSNYGYTF. The V gene is TRBV5-1, the J gene TRBJ1-2, with a tentative D call TRBD1 (5 bases). Trimming removed 2 bases from V and 2 bases from J, with 10 bases in between. CDR3 length: 14 residues. Germline CDR1 and CDR2: SGHRS and YFSETQ. The whole variable domain, remainder taken from reference TRBV5-1 and TRBJ1-2, is KAGVTQTPRYLIKTRGQQVTLSCSPISGHRSVSWYQQTPGQGLQFLFEYFSETQRNKGNFPGRFSGRQFSNSRSEMNVSTLELGDSALYLCASSLLDSNYGYTFGSGTRLTVV.

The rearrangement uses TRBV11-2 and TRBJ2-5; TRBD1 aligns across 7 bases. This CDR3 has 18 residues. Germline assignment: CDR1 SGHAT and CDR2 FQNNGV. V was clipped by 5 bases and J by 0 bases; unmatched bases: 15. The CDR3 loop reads CASSPLGPGTVYQETQYF. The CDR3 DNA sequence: TGTGCCAGCAGCCCCCTCGGTCCCGGGACAGTGTACCAAGAGACCCAGTACTTC.

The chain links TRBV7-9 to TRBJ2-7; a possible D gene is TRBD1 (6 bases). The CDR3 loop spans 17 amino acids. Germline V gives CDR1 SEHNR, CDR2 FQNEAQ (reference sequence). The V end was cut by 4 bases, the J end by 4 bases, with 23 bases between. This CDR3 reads CASSSSQPPHRVYEQYV. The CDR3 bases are TGTGCCAGCAGCTCCTCCCAACCCCCGCACAGGGTGTACGAGCAGTACGTC.

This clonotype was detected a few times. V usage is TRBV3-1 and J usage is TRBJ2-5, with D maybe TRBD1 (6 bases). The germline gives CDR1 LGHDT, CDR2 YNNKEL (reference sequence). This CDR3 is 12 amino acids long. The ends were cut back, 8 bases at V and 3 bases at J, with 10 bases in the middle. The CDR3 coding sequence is TGTGCCAGCGGATACAGGGAAGAGACCCAGTACTTC. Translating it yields CASGYREETQYF.

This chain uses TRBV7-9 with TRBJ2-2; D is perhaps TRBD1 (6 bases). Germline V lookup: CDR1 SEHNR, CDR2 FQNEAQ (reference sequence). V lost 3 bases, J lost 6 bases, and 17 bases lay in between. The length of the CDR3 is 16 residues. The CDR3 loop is CASSFPGAGVAGELFF. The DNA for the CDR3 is TGTGCCAGCAGCTTCCCAGGGGCCGGGGTAGCCGGGGAGCTGTTTTTT.